The text below deals with one T cell receptor (beta chain). Its antigen is currently unknown. The CDR3 sequence is 13 residues long. From germline, CDR1 is LNHNV and CDR2 YYDKDF (reference sequence). V lost 5 bases to trimming and J lost 3 bases, with 11 bases between them. These data are taken from a study of response to subunit inactivated influenza vaccine. Broader study findings: Authors suggested each seasonal flu vaccination may recruit only limited numbers of new T cells.

TCRdb fed the RT-PCR reads into MiXCR, producing one record per CDR3 protein. The sample holds 650,000 or so distinct CDR3 sequences, 13% to 15% seen once. Specimen: PBMCs from blood, collected 14 days before vaccination. The chain recombines TRBV15 with TRBJ2-7; the D gene is possibly TRBD2 (5 bases). The origin of this receptor is a man aged 50 to 59 who received an inactivated influenza vaccine. The CDR3 DNA sequence: TGTGCCACCAGCGTCCCGGGGATCTACGAGCAGTACTTC. This translates into CATSVPGIYEQYF.